This TCR beta chain was identified in a study of Ad26.COV2.S vaccination and SARS-CoV-2 variants. For the study at large: Ad26.COV2.S arm of COV1001 included the donor. Once, or twice with 56 days between doses, Ad26.COV2.S was given intramuscularly.

V was pared by 2 bases and J by 2 bases, with 13 bases between. The CDR3 is made up of 16 amino acids. Germline V CDR1 and CDR2: SGHTA, FQGTGA. Repertoires were generated with immunoSEQ multiplex PCR, while TCRdb's copy carries only in-frame clones and drops some. The table includes more than 300,000 clones, roughly 86% detected once. Treatment specified: roughly 19 received Ad26.COV2.S at low or high dose, single or two shots; 5 received placebo; per-sample allocation not given. Collection of samples fell on day 63 after the first vaccine or placebo injection. An adult donor aged 18-55 years was enrolled in Boston.

This clonotype was obtained from a person between 18 and 65 years old who received the Ad26.COV2.S COVID-19 vaccine or a placebo. The sample here was peripheral blood, taken in a trial of Ad26.COV2.S vaccine versus placebo. This chain connects TRBV7-3 to TRBJ1-3; D unclear. In DNA, the CDR3 is TGTGCCAGCAGCTTAGGGCCAGTCGGGGCTGGAAACACCATATATTTT. This codes for CASSLGPVGAGNTIYF. The full variable domain, its missing parts supplied by reference TRBV7-3 and TRBJ1-3, is GAGVSQTPSNKVTEKGKYVELRCDPISGHTALYWYRQSLGQGPEFLIYFQGTGAADDSGLPNDRFFAVRPEGSVSTLKIQRTERGDSAVYLCASSLGPVGAGNTIYFGEGSWLTVV.